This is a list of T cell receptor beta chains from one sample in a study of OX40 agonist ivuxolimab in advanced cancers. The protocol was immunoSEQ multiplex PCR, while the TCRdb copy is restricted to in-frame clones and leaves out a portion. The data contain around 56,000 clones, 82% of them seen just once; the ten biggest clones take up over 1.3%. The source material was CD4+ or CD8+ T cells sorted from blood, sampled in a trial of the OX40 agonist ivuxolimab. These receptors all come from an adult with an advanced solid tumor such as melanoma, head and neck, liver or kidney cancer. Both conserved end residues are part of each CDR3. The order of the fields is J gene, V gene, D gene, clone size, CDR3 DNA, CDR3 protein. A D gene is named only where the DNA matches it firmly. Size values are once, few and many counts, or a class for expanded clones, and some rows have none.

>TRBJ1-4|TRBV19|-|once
TGTGCCAGTAGTATAGCCCAGGGGAGACTGTTTTTT
CASSIAQGRLFF
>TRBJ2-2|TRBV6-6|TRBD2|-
TGTGCCAGCAGCGGAACTAGCGGTACCGGGGAGCTGTTTTTT
CASSGTSGTGELFF
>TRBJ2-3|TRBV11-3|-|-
TGTGCCAGCAGCTTAGATAAAGGGTCAGATACGCAGTATTTT
CASSLDKGSDTQYF
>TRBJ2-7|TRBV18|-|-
TGTGCCAGCTCACCAGGGTCCTCCTACGAGCAGTACTTC
CASSPGSSYEQYF
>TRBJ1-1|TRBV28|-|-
TGTGCCAGCAGTTTAATAATGGGGGCGGCTGAAGCTTTCTTT
CASSLIMGAAEAFF
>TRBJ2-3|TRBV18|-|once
TGTGCCAGCACCCGGAATCGACAGGCGGGACCTAGCACAGATACGCAGTATTTT
CASTRNRQAGPSTDTQYF
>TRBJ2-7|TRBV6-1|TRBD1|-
TGTGCCAGCAGTGGACTGACAGGGTCTCCTGTAACCTACGAGCAGTACTTC
CASSGLTGSPVTYEQYF
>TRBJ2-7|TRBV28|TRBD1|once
TGTGCCAGCAGACCGGGACAGACCTACGAGCAGTACTTC
CASRPGQTYEQYF
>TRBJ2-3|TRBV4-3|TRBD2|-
TGCGCCAGCAGCCAAGATCTGCTAGCGGGGGCAGATACGCAGTATTTT
CASSQDLLAGADTQYF
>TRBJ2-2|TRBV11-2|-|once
TGTGCCAGCAGCTTAGTGGGCAGGGCGAACACCGGGGAGCTGTTTTTT
CASSLVGRANTGELFF
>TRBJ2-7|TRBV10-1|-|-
TGCGCCAGCAGTGAGGGCCTGGAATACGAGCAGTACTTC
CASSEGLEYEQYF
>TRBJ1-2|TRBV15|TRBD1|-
TGTGCCACCAGCGGCCGGGACAGGGTGCGCTATGGCTACACCTTC
CATSGRDRVRYGYTF
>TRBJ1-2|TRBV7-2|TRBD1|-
TGTGCCAGCAGCTTAGCTGGGACAGGGAGGGTTGGCTACACCTTC
CASSLAGTGRVGYTF
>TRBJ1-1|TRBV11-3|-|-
TGTGCCAGCAGCTTTGGAACTGGGGGTGAAGCTTTCTTT
CASSFGTGGEAFF
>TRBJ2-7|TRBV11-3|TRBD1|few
TGTGCCAGCAGCTCTCCGGGACAGGCGAACTCCTACGAGCAGTACTTC
CASSSPGQANSYEQYF
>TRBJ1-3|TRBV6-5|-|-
TGTGCCAGCAGTTACTCGGGGTCGGGAGGAAACACCATATATTTT
CASSYSGSGGNTIYF
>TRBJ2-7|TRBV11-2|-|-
TGTGCCAGCAGCTCAAGGCTCTACGAGCAGTACTTC
CASSSRLYEQYF
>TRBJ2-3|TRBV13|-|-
TGTGCCAGCAGCTTGGGGGGCACAGATACGCAGTATTTT
CASSLGGTDTQYF
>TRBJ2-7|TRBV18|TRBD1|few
TGTGCCAGCTCACGAAGGGGACAGGGCTACTACGAGCAGTACTTC
CASSRRGQGYYEQYF
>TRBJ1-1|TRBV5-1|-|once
TGCGCCAGCAGCTTGACAGATAACACTGAAGCTTTCTTT
CASSLTDNTEAFF
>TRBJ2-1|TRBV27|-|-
TGTGCCAGCAGTTCCCAATCTAGAAATGAGCAGTTCTTC
CASSSQSRNEQFF
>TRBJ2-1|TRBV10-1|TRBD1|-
TGCGCCAGCAGTGGACAGGGGCCCTACAATGAGCAGTTCTTC
CASSGQGPYNEQFF
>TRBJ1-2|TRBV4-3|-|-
TGCGCCAGCAGCCTCCGGGGGGTTTCCTATGGCTACACCTTC
CASSLRGVSYGYTF
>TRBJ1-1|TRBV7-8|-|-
TGTGCCAGCAGCTTAAAACGGGGAATGAACACTGAAGCTTTCTTT
CASSLKRGMNTEAFF
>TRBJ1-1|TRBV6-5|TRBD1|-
TGTGCCAGCAGTCATACAGGGGGCGCGTGGACTGAAGCTTTCTTT
CASSHTGGAWTEAFF
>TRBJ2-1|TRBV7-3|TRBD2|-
TGTGCCAGCAGCCCGAGGGGAGACAGCGGGGATGAGCAGTTCTTC
CASSPRGDSGDEQFF
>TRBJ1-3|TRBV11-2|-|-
TGTGCCAGTTCCCTACAGGTCTCTGGAAACACCATATATTTT
CASSLQVSGNTIYF
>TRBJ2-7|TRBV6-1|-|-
TGTGCCAGCAGTGAGACCTGGGCTTCCTACGAGCAGTACTTC
CASSETWASYEQYF
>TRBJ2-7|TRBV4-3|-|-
TGCGCCAGCAGCCAAGAGAAAGGCGCCTACGAGCAGTACTTC
CASSQEKGAYEQYF
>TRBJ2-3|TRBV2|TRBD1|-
TGTGCCAGCAACATCGGACAGGGGGTCACAGATACGCAGTATTTT
CASNIGQGVTDTQYF
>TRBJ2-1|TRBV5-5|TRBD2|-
TGTGCCAGCAGCTTGGGTTTAAGAATTAGCGGGGTGAATGAGCAGTTCTTC
CASSLGLRISGVNEQFF
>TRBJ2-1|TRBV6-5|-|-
TGTGCCAGCAACCGGGACGGGGATGAGCAGTTCTTC
CASNRDGDEQFF
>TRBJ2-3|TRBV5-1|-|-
TGCGCCAGCAACTCCCGGGACGGAGGTCAAGATACGCAGTATTTT
CASNSRDGGQDTQYF
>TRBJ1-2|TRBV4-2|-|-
TGTGCCAGCAGCCATAGAACGGGTGGAGACTATGGCTACACCTTC
CASSHRTGGDYGYTF
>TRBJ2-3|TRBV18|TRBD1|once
TGTGCCAGCTCACCACCGGACAGGCCCAGCGCAGATACGCAGTATTTT
CASSPPDRPSADTQYF